This is a list of T cell receptor beta chains from one sample in a study of cytomegalovirus exposure and HLA in healthy donors. Assay: immunoSEQ multiplex PCR; the TCRdb copy retains only in-frame clones and omits some. Reported are about 210,000 clones; the ten largest clones contain around 0.95%. The sequenced sample was PBMCs. The receptors were gathered from a woman aged 25 to 45 in good health and CMV-seropositive. Each CDR3 is given with its conserved first and last residue. The D gene is left open where the match is weak.

j_gene | v_gene | d_gene | CDR3aa | CDR3nt
TRBJ2-7 | TRBV7-2 | TRBD2 | CASSSWGTSGIYEQYF | TGTGCCAGCAGTTCCTGGGGGACTAGCGGGATCTACGAGCAGTACTTC
TRBJ2-2 | TRBV29-1 | TRBD1 | CSVDPQGATGELFF | TGCAGCGTTGACCCACAGGGGGCCACCGGGGAGCTGTTTTTT
TRBJ2-3 | TRBV19 | TRBD2 | CASSILGSGSKSDTQYF | TGTGCCAGTAGTATTCTTGGTAGCGGGAGTAAGTCAGATACGCAGTATTTT
TRBJ2-1 | TRBV6-6 | TRBD1 | CASSTGGQGINEQFF | TGTGCCAGCAGTACCGGGGGACAGGGGATCAATGAGCAGTTCTTC
TRBJ1-5 | TRBV12-2 | NA | CASRLKRDSLISNQPQHF | TGTGCAAGTCGCTTAAAGAGGGACAGCCTCATTAGCAATCAGCCCCAGCATTTT
TRBJ1-6 | TRBV5-1 | TRBD1 | CASSSGTGLRSYNSPLHF | TGCGCCAGCAGCAGCGGGACAGGGCTAAGGTCCTATAATTCACCCCTCCACTTT
TRBJ1-6 | TRBV6-5 | NA | CASSYSTTPRGSPLHF | TGTGCCAGCAGTTACTCGACAACACCCCGGGGTTCACCCCTCCACTTT
TRBJ1-4 | TRBV7-2 | TRBD1 | CASSRTGSEKLFF | TGTGCCAGCAGCCGGACAGGGTCTGAAAAACTGTTTTTT
TRBJ2-7 | TRBV11-3 | NA | CASSQVRSSNEQYF | TGTGCCAGCTCGCAGGTTAGATCCTCCAACGAGCAGTACTTC
TRBJ1-2 | TRBV10-3 | TRBD1 | CAISESTGVGANYGYTF | TGTGCCATCAGTGAGTCGACAGGGGTAGGAGCTAACTATGGCTACACCTTC
TRBJ2-3 | TRBV10-3 | TRBD2 | CAISEPWTSSDTQYF | TGTGCCATCAGTGAGCCCTGGACTAGCAGTGATACGCAGTATTTT
TRBJ2-7 | TRBV29-1 | TRBD1 | CSGGQGSYEQYF | TGCAGCGGAGGACAGGGCTCCTACGAGCAGTACTTC
TRBJ2-5 | TRBV27 | NA | CASSPLGSGGETQYF | TGTGCCAGCAGTCCGCTGGGGTCCGGAGGGGAGACCCAGTACTTC
TRBJ2-7 | TRBV11-2 | TRBD2 | CASSPLSGGAGAYEQYF | TGTGCCAGCAGCCCCCTTAGCGGGGGGGCCGGGGCCTACGAGCAGTACTTC
TRBJ2-3 | TRBV9 | NA | CASSVGSGVSTDTQYF | TGTGCCAGCAGCGTAGGTAGCGGAGTTAGCACAGATACGCAGTATTTT
TRBJ2-3 | TRBV4-1 | TRBD2 | CASSQDRSGSTDTQYF | TGCGCCAGCAGCCAAGATCGGAGCGGGAGTACAGATACGCAGTATTTT
TRBJ2-3 | TRBV2 | TRBD2 | CASSSVAFGREGPDTQYF | TGTGCCAGCAGTTCTGTGGCCTTCGGGCGGGAGGGCCCAGATACGCAGTATTTT
TRBJ2-2 | TRBV29-1 | TRBD2 | CSVVLAVLTGELFF | TGCAGCGTTGTACTAGCGGTCCTCACCGGGGAGCTGTTTTTT
TRBJ1-2 | TRBV2 | TRBD1 | CASSERGTGGTF | TGTGCCAGCAGTGAAAGAGGTACAGGGGGCACCTTC
TRBJ1-2 | TRBV6-5 | TRBD1 | CASSSWTGSYGYTF | TGTGCCAGCAGCTCCTGGACAGGGAGCTATGGCTACACCTTC
TRBJ2-3 | TRBV5-1 | NA | CASSLATGAPSTDTQYF | TGCGCCAGCAGCTTGGCTACCGGAGCACCTAGCACAGATACGCAGTATTTT
TRBJ1-1 | TRBV25-1 | NA | CASSEFGLEAFF | TGTGCCAGCAGTGAATTCGGTCTTGAAGCTTTCTTT
TRBJ1-2 | TRBV5-1 | NA | CASSLAGGRVYGYTF | TGCGCCAGCAGCTTGGCCGGGGGTCGAGTGTACGGCTACACCTTC
TRBJ2-1 | TRBV7-9 | TRBD2 | CASSFTGTSGSSRNEQFF | TGTGCCAGCAGCTTTACCGGGACTAGCGGGAGTTCGAGGAATGAGCAGTTCTTC
TRBJ2-7 | TRBV18 | NA | CASSPGRGANYEQYF | TGTGCCAGCTCACCAGGCAGGGGGGCAAACTACGAGCAGTACTTC
TRBJ2-2 | TRBV6-5 | NA | CASSYRMTKGELFF | TGTGCCAGCAGTTACAGGATGACTAAGGGGGAGCTGTTTTTT
TRBJ2-3 | TRBV28 | TRBD2 | CASNGLAGLRASTDTQYF | TGTGCCAGCAATGGACTAGCGGGACTTCGAGCCAGCACAGATACGCAGTATTTT
TRBJ1-6 | TRBV25-1 | TRBD1 | CASRSTGVGSPLHF | TGTGCCAGCAGATCAACAGGGGTGGGGTCACCCCTCCACTTT
TRBJ2-1 | TRBV5-4 | NA | CASSRTVYNEQFF | TGTGCCAGCAGCCGGACTGTATACAATGAGCAGTTCTTC
TRBJ2-7 | TRBV11-2 | NA | CASSLADGSFYEQYF | TGTGCCAGCAGCTTAGCGGACGGGAGCTTCTACGAGCAGTACTTC
TRBJ1-1 | TRBV10-2 | TRBD1 | CASSGIDRAKTEAFF | TGCGCCAGCAGTGGAATCGACAGGGCTAAGACTGAAGCTTTCTTT
TRBJ2-2 | TRBV7-9 | NA | CASILASTGELFF | TGTGCCAGCATCCTAGCGAGCACCGGGGAGCTGTTTTTT
TRBJ1-5 | TRBV30 | NA | CAWSASRTAISNQPQHF | TGTGCCTGGAGTGCCTCTCGGACAGCGATAAGCAATCAGCCCCAGCATTTT
TRBJ1-2 | TRBV2 | NA | CASSEPGDHGYTF | TGTGCCAGCAGTGAACCGGGGGACCATGGCTACACCTTC
TRBJ1-2 | TRBV19 | NA | CASSIGGLGYTF | TGTGCCAGTAGTATCGGAGGGCTCGGCTACACCTTC
TRBJ2-7 | TRBV7-9 | TRBD1 | CASSLVGGQGQHEQYF | TGTGCCAGCAGCTTAGTCGGCGGACAGGGTCAACACGAGCAGTACTTC
TRBJ1-1 | TRBV6-6 | NA | CASRLLNTEAFF | TGTGCCAGCAGACTTCTGAACACTGAAGCTTTCTTT
TRBJ1-3 | TRBV10-1 | NA | CASGGEGSTSGNTIYF | TGCGCCAGCGGGGGGGAGGGGTCTACCTCTGGAAACACCATATATTTT
TRBJ2-1 | TRBV11-2 | TRBD2 | CASRLAGSSYNEQFF | TGTGCCAGCAGGTTAGCGGGGAGCTCCTACAATGAGCAGTTCTTC